This T cell receptor (beta chain) was observed in a study of blood T cells in healthy people across ages (dated by TCRdb to between 2015 and 2016). About the study as a whole: Template switching captured roughly one uniquely barcoded TCR beta cDNA molecule per two T cells in model experiments. For two donors (one aged 18 to 30 and one aged 80 or older), the study analyzed two additional independent replicas of 1 million unique cDNA reads from the same blood draw. The study measured age-related changes in TCR beta repertoire diversity using deep sequencing normalized with unique cDNA molecular identifiers. To avoid experimental bias, donors of different ages were spread randomly across the sequencing lanes. Donors were grouped into four age groups: young (average 16 years), middle-aged (39), aged (approximately 67) and long-lived (over 80). Results and caveats for the whole study, not just this receptor: A strong correlation was found between observed TCR beta diversity and the percentage of naive T cells measured by flow cytometry. Observed TCR beta diversity per million T cells fell roughly linearly with age, and a significant reduction was already apparent by age roughly 40. Donor CMV infection status was unknown, potentially confounding age-related changes in expanded clonotypes. Compared with the aged group, the long-lived group had more naive CD4+ T cells, fewer expanded clones and increased TCR diversity, a pattern suggesting age selection. Bulk unsorted PBMC profiling prevented conclusive comparison of naive and antigen-experienced compartments. Estimates of total diversity based on one million sequenced T cells were regarded as lower bounds and as underestimates.

The donors were roughly 39 Caucasian individuals from Russia, aged roughly 6 to 100 years, who were systemically healthy. Approximately 10 milliliters of peripheral blood were collected from each donor into EDTA-treated Vacutainer tubes. Ficoll-Paque density-gradient centrifugation was used to isolate PBMCs, with at least 6 million per sample. Total RNA, at least 6 micrograms per sample, was extracted from PBMCs with Trizol reagent. Naive CD45RAhigh/CD27high T cell percentages were measured by flow cytometry on a PBMC aliquot from every donor. From V the trimming removes 3 bases and from J it removes 4 bases, while the gene matches leave 4 bases of the junction unaccounted for. CDR1 and CDR2 are read off the germline V gene (reference sequence) as DFQATT and SNEGSKA. The CDR3 measures 14 amino acids from cysteine to phenylalanine. Left in the record is the CDR3 DNA by itself, 42 bases read in frame from the first base.

Libraries were made using 5' RACE. Instrument on record: Illumina HiSeq 2500. The second PCR ran for about 6 to 12 cycles and used a J-beta primer mix along with a sample-barcoded 5' primer. A unique molecular identifier was introduced onto each TCR beta cDNA molecule by a template-switch 5' adaptor carrying 12 random nucleotides. Each sample yielded at least 2.5 million CDR3-containing paired-end reads. The Mint cDNA synthesis kit, primed by a TRBC-specific oligonucleotide, was used to synthesize first-strand cDNA from all RNA. Following uracil-DNA glycosylase treatment, a first 18-cycle PCR with universal primers M1SS and BC2_uni_R was performed on all cDNA. Per the original workflow: For normalization, 1 million high-quality reads, each with a distinct molecular identifier, were randomly selected from each sample. Instead of being binned into consensus sequences, reads with shared molecular identifiers were discarded. MiTCR, run with a Q25 quality threshold and the strictest error-elimination algorithm, handled CDR3 identification, clonotype clustering and error correction. Lower-bound total TCR beta diversity was estimated with a nonparametric unseen species model using Euler transformation. The public reads were run again by TCRdb, first through fastp at Q25 and then through MiXCR, and only productive beta chains were kept. Every distinct CDR3 protein forms one entry, paired with its most common genes and DNA. In this record, the V and J calls reflect TCRdb's handling and not the investigators' own analysis. The sample table lists 600,000 or so distinct CDR3 sequences, under 55% of them with a count of one. The ten largest clones add up to roughly 24% of the sample.

Worth noting for this clonotype: Its antigen is not yet known. No per-base quality is available; no much larger clone lies one base away.

The V and J genes are TRBV20-1 and TRBJ1-2; 11 bases in between match TRBD1. This TCR was sampled from an older man in good health. Sequencing used blood. This receptor has the CDR3 CSASRDRGGYGYTF. The sequence in DNA is TGCAGTGCTAGTAGGGACAGGGGGGGCTATGGCTACACCTTC.